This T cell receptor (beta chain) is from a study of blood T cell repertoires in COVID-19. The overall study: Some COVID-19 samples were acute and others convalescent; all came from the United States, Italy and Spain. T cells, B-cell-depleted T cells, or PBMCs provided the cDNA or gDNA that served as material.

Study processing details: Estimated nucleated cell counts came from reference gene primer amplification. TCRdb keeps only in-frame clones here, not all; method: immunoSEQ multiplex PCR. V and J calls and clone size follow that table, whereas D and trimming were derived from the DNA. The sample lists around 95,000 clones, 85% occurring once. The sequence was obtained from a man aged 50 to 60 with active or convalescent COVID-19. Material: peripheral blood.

CDR3 coding DNA: TGTGCCAGTAGTATCCCTAGCGGGGGACCCAATGAGCAGTTCTTC. Translating gives CASSIPSGGPNEQFF. The chain is built from TRBV19 and TRBJ2-1; 10 bases agree with TRBD2. The CDR3 is 15 residues long. V shed 3 bases and J 6 bases; nucleotides not matched to a gene: 5. CDR1 and CDR2 (germline): LNHDA, SQIVND (reference sequence).